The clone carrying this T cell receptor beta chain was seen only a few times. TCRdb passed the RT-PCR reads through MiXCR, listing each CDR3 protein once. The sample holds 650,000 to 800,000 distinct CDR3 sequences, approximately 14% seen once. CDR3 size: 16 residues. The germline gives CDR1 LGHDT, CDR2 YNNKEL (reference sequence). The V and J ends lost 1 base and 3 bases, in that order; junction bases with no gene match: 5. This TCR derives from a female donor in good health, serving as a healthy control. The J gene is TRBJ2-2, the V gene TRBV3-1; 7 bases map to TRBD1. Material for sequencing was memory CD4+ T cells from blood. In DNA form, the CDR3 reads TGTGCCAGCAGCCAAGTAACGGGACAGCACACCGGGGAGCTGTTTTTT. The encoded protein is CASSQVTGQHTGELFF. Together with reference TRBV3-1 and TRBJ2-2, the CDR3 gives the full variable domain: DTAVSQTPKYLVTQMGNDKSIKCEQNLGHDTMYWYKQDSKKFLKIMFSYNNKELIINETVPNRFSPKSPDKAHLNLHINSLELGDSAVYFCASSQVTGQHTGELFFGEGSRLTVL.